The 14 T cell receptor beta chains below all came from one sample that was sequenced in a study of T cell responses to AZD1222 COVID-19 vaccine. The protocol was immunoSEQ multiplex PCR, while the TCRdb copy is restricted to in-frame clones and leaves out a portion. The table has some 130,000 clones, 90% seen once. The sample in question was peripheral blood, obtained on day 0 of AZD1222 vaccination. The source is an adult in good health.

The chain has TRBV7-2 and TRBJ1-2; no reliable D call. The V gene's germline CDR1 is SGHTA and CDR2 FQGNSA. This CDR3 is built from 13 residues. Trimming stripped 5 bases from V and 3 bases from J, with 10 bases between. CDR3 nucleotides: TGTGCCAGCAGCCGGACGTCGGACTATGGCTACACCTTC. Its translation: CASSRTSDYGYTF.

This chain connects TRBV19 to TRBJ2-7; TRBD2 might be the D (5 bases). With 4 bases removed from V and 6 bases from J, the gap between germline ends came to 16 bases. Germline V gene sequence: CDR1 LNHDA, CDR2 SQIVND (reference sequence). This CDR3 has 14 residues. The CDR3 protein is CASSTRTLGVEQYF. CDR3 sequence (DNA): TGTGCCAGTAGTACACGGACTCTCGGAGTCGAGCAGTACTTC.

The V call is TRBV30, the J call TRBJ1-2; D remains unclear. The CDR3 consists of 13 residues. Germline loops: CDR1 GTSNPN, CDR2 SVGIG (reference sequence). V was shortened by 0 bases and J by 8 bases, with 13 bases between the two germline ends. Here the CDR3 DNA reads TGTGCCTGGAGTGTGGGCCCGAATAGGGGCTACACCTTC. Amino acid sequence: CAWSVGPNRGYTF. Using reference TRBV30 and TRBJ1-2 for the parts outside the CDR3, the full variable domain is SQTIHQWPATLVQPVGSPLSLECTVEGTSNPNLYWYRQAAGRGLQLLFYSVGIGQISSEVPQNLSASRPQDRQFILSSKKLLLSDSGFYLCAWSVGPNRGYTFGSGTRLTVV.

The V call is TRBV19, the J call TRBJ2-3; 11 nucleotides align to TRBD2. Looked up from germline, CDR1 is LNHDA and CDR2 is SQIVND (reference sequence). There are 16 residues in the CDR3. Trimming cost V 4 bases and J 2 bases; bases outside gene matches: 5. CDR3 sequence: CASSTPSGGLTDTQYF. CDR3 bases: TGTGCCAGTAGTACTCCTAGCGGGGGGCTCACAGATACGCAGTATTTT.

V is TRBV5-4 and J is TRBJ1-5; 9 bases map to TRBD1. CDR3 length equals 14 residues. The germline V gene has CDR1 SGHNT and CDR2 YYREEE (reference sequence). V lost 0 bases, J lost 9 bases, and 4 bases stayed unmatched. The CDR3 DNA follows: TGTGCCAGCAGCTTGGGGACAGGGGCCTCGCCCCAGCATTTT. It yields the protein CASSLGTGASPQHF.

The V and J genes are TRBV18 and TRBJ1-5; D is perhaps TRBD1 (5 bases). Germline assignment: CDR1 KGHSH and CDR2 LQKENI. The CDR3 length is 16 residues. The V and J ends lost 1 base and 2 bases respectively, with 12 bases between them. The CDR3 DNA follows: TGTGCCAGCTCACCACGTCAATCCAGGGGCAATCAGCCCCAGCATTTT. Its translation: CASSPRQSRGNQPQHF.

The chain has TRBV6-2 or TRBV6-3 and TRBJ1-5; the D is unclear. V lost 6 bases and J lost 6, with 15 bases in between. This CDR3 contains 14 residues. Germline V gives CDR1 MNHEY, CDR2 SVGEGT. This CDR3 is CASSPEGSGQPQHF. The CDR3 DNA sequence: TGTGCCAGCAGCCCCGAAGGGAGCGGTCAGCCCCAGCATTTT.

There are a few counts of this clone. This chain uses TRBV30 with TRBJ1-2; D may be TRBD1 (5 bases). This CDR3 is built from 11 residues. Trimming removed 3 bases from V and 6 bases from J, with 8 bases in between. The germline V gene encodes CDR1 GTSNPN and CDR2 SVGIG (reference sequence). CDR3 loop: CAWRGVHGYTF. Here the CDR3 DNA reads TGTGCCTGGAGAGGGGTTCATGGCTACACCTTC.

This chain joins TRBV6-4 and TRBJ2-2; 9 bases are a match to TRBD2. V dropped 6 bases and J dropped 3; count of bases not matched to a gene: 5. CDR1 and CDR2 (germline): MRHNA, SNTAGT. This CDR3 has 15 amino acids. The CDR3 region is CASSPLAGDTGELFF. The CDR3 coding sequence is TGTGCCAGCAGCCCTTTAGCGGGAGACACCGGGGAGCTGTTTTTT.

The chain employs TRBV10-3 and TRBJ1-1; TRBD1 might be the D (6 bases). Germline CDR1 ENHRY, CDR2 SYGVKD. Trimming pared 4 bases from V and 8 bases from J, leaving 11 bases between. The CDR3 has 12 residues. The CDR3 region has the DNA TGTGCCATCAGTGTTAGGACAGAAGAAGCTTTCTTT. Encoded protein: CAISVRTEEAFF.

The chain recombines TRBV28 with TRBJ2-1; D is possibly TRBD2 (6 bases). The CDR3 spans 16 residues. Trimming cost V 5 bases and J 7 bases, with 21 bases left between them. Germline CDR1 MDHEN, CDR2 SYDVKM. The CDR3 is CASSKGLTGAGNEQFF. For the CDR3, the DNA is TGTGCCAGCAGTAAGGGACTCACCGGGGCTGGGAATGAGCAGTTCTTC.

The chain carries TRBV11-2 and TRBJ2-7, with 11 positions matching TRBD1. Germline V gene lookup returns CDR1 SGHAT and CDR2 FQNNGV. The CDR3 contains 14 residues. J gave up 2 bases and V 5 bases, and 2 bases lay outside the gene matches. The CDR3 here is CASSGTGGAYEQYF. For the CDR3, the DNA is TGTGCCAGCAGCGGGACAGGGGGAGCCTACGAGCAGTACTTC.

The chain couples TRBV18 to TRBJ1-2, with D hard to call. V was trimmed by 3 bases and J by 3 bases, leaving 11 bases between them. Germline CDR1 reads KGHSH; CDR2 reads LQKENI. CDR3 length equals 14 residues. DNA of the CDR3: TGTGCCAGCTCACCGGTAGGGTTGGACTATGGCTACACCTTC. This sequence encodes CASSPVGLDYGYTF.

This rearrangement joins TRBV7-2 to TRBJ2-3, with 7 bases fitting TRBD1. Germline V lookup: CDR1 SGHTA, CDR2 FQGNSA. J gave up 4 bases and V 1 base, and 5 bases lay outside the gene matches. The CDR3 consists of 15 residues. DNA for the CDR3: TGTGCCAGCAGCTTAGACAGGGGTCGGGCAGATACGCAGTATTTT. Translating it yields CASSLDRGRADTQYF.